The source of this T cell receptor beta chain is a study of cytomegalovirus exposure and HLA in healthy donors. Findings of the study overall: The investigators catalogued 150 to 200 TCR beta chains as cytomegalovirus-associated. Differences between HLA loci emerged in a later analysis of TCR association rates, with DRB1 most and HLA-C fewest. CMV serostatus was the only recorded immune exposure for donors. In a later analysis, TCR beta V- and J-gene trimming showed a link to a missense DCLRE1C variant.

The CDR3 spans 16 residues. Germline CDR1 reads SGHNT; CDR2 reads YYREEE (reference sequence). V was clipped by 1 base and J by 5 bases, with 18 bases between them. PCR primers comprised 60 Vbeta and 13 Jbeta primers. Clones were sequenced by immunoSEQ multiplex PCR, and TCRdb holds only the in-frame ones, with some missing. Among 95,000 to 150,000 clones listed, approximately 65% were seen once. As regards this clone: Its specificity is unknown.

This receptor was obtained from a man aged 18 to 30 in good health and CMV-seronegative. Sequencing used PBMCs. This chain links TRBV5-4 with TRBJ2-5; the D gene is possibly TRBD2 (7 bases). This chain's CDR3 is CASSLKVGGQGETQYF. CDR3 sequence (DNA): TGTGCCAGCAGCTTGAAAGTGGGGGGGCAGGGGGAGACCCAGTACTTC.